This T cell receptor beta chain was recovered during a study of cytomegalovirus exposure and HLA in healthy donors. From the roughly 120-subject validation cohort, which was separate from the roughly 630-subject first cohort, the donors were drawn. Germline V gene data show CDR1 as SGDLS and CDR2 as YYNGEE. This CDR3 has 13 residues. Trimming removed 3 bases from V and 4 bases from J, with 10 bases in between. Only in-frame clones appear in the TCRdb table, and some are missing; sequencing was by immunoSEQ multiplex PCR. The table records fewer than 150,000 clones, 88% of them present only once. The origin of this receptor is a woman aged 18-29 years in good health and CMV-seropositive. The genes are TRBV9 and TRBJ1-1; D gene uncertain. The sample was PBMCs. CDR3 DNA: TGTGCCAGCAGCGACGCCCGAGGCACTGAAGCTTTCTTT. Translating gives CASSDARGTEAFF.